The entry that follows covers one TCR beta chain sequence. Authors' methods: Junction-only immunoSEQ data arrived without quality scores, meaning filtering differed. Clones were read by immunoSEQ multiplex PCR, and TCRdb kept only the in-frame ones, dropping some. V and J calls and clone size follow that table, whereas D and trimming were derived from the DNA. The data contain hundreds of thousands of clones, approximately 96% of them seen just once; the ten biggest clones take up 0.32%. These data come from a study of shared clonotypes between healthy human individuals. The overall study: CD4 naive and CD4 memory each took three plates per donor, while CD8 naive took two and CD8 memory one.

The CDR3 is made up of 13 amino acids. V was cut by 9 bases and J by 5 bases, with 17 bases left in between. CDR1 and CDR2 (germline): SNHLY, FYNNEI. The receptor was isolated from a man younger than 40 in good health. The genes are TRBV2 and TRBJ2-7, with a tentative D call TRBD1 (5 bases). Sequences were obtained from memory CD8+ T cells sorted from blood. The subset here: CD45RO+ cells pooled with CCR7-negative TemRA cells. CDR3 DNA: TGTGCCAGTACGTTTGGGGCGAGGAACGAGCAGTACTTC. Amino acid sequence: CASTFGARNEQYF.